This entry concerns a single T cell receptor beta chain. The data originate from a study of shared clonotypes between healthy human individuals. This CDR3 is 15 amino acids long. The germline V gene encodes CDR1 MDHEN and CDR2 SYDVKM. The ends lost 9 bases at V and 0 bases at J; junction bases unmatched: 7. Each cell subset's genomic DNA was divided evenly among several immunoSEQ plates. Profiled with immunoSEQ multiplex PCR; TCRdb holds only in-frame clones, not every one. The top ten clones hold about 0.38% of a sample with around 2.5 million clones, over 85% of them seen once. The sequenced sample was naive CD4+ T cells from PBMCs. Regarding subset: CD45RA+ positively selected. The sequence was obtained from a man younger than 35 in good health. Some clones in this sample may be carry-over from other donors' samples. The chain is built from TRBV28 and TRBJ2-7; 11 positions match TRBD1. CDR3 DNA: TGTGCCAGTAGGACAGGGGGCAGCAACTCCTACGAGCAGTACTTC. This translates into CASRTGGSNSYEQYF.